Presented here are 29 T cell receptor beta chains from one specimen sequenced in a study of T cell clonotyping in hematopoietic cell transplantation. The method was immunoSEQ multiplex PCR; TCRdb's version includes in-frame clones alone and lacks a portion of them. The repertoire holds 30,000 to 40,000 clones, with 85% to 95% as singletons. Time point of the sample: recipient sample about 28 days before transplant, after cytoreduction. The source material was peripheral blood mononuclear cells, sampled before stem cell transplant. The receptors were gathered from a man in his forties or fifties with chronic myeloid leukemia. Some clones in this sample may be carry-over from other donors' samples.

The CDR3 loop reads CSVVMNTEAFF. The DNA for the CDR3 is TGCAGCGTAGTGATGAACACTGAAGCTTTCTTT. This chain joins TRBV29-1 and TRBJ1-1; D ambiguous. CDR1 and CDR2 (germline): SQVTM, ANQGSEA. V was pared by 6 bases and J by 0 bases, with 5 bases between. The CDR3 runs 11 residues.

The chain joins TRBV4-3 to TRBJ1-2; TRBD1 matches at 7 bases. The germline V gene encodes CDR1 LGHNA and CDR2 YSLEER. The CDR3 sequence is 13 residues long. The V and J ends lost 4 bases and 5 bases, in that order; junction bases with no gene match: 4. The CDR3 reads CASSRDREYGYTF. The CDR3 bases are TGCGCCAGCAGCCGAGACAGGGAATATGGCTACACCTTC.

The count of this clone is one. The gene calls are TRBV11-3 and TRBJ1-2; no definite D call. V gave up 0 bases and J gave up 4 bases, with 6 bases separating them. The CDR3 has 13 residues. The germline CDR1 and CDR2 sequences are SGHNT and YENEEA. As DNA, the CDR3 is TGTGCCAGCAGCTTAGATCCGGTCTATGGCTACACCTTC. Protein product: CASSLDPVYGYTF.

The V gene is TRBV28, the J gene TRBJ1-1; 8 nucleotides agree with TRBD1. CDR1 is MDHEN and CDR2 is SYDVKM in the germline V gene. Germline trimming cut 6 bases from V and 12 bases from J; bases unmatched to any gene: 15. This CDR3 has 14 residues. For the CDR3, the DNA is TGTGCCAGCAGAGACCAGGGGGCCTCGAGGGGTACTTTCTTT. Residues: CASRDQGASRGTFF.

The chain carries TRBV27 and TRBJ2-3, with D maybe TRBD2 (6 bases). The germline V and J ends were trimmed by 2 bases and 2 bases, with 8 bases remaining between them. The CDR3 runs to 14 residues. Germline CDR1 and CDR2: MNHEY and SMNVEV (reference sequence). The CDR3 sequence is CASSLRGFTDTQYF. CDR3 sequence (DNA): TGTGCCAGCAGTTTACGGGGGTTCACAGATACGCAGTATTTT.

V gene TRBV29-1 combines with J gene TRBJ2-3; D remains unclear. This CDR3 spans 12 amino acids. The V gene lost 7 bases and the J gene lost 5 bases, with 13 bases spanning the gap. CDR1 and CDR2 from the germline V gene are SQVTM and ANQGSEA. The CDR3 here is CSARVRGDTQYF. The CDR3 DNA reads as TGCAGCGCCCGAGTCCGAGGAGATACGCAGTATTTT.

The chain recombines TRBV11-2 with TRBJ2-1; D possibly uses TRBD1 or TRBD2 (6 bases each). The CDR3 loop spans 17 amino acids. CDR1 SGHAT and CDR2 FQNNGV come from the germline V gene. Trimming took 4 bases from V and 9 from J, leaving 25 bases between them. CDR3: CASSSLWGQGAGGEQFF. The CDR3 nucleotides read TGTGCCAGCAGCTCCCTATGGGGGCAAGGCGCCGGGGGTGAGCAGTTCTTC.

The rearrangement joins TRBV4-1 to TRBJ1-6; no clear D. Germline V gene sequence: CDR1 MGHRA, CDR2 YSYEKL. V was shortened by 1 base and J by 5 bases, with 9 bases between the two germline ends. The CDR3 is 15 residues long. Here the CDR3 reads CASSQGSQNNSPLHF. Written as DNA, the CDR3 is TGCGCCAGCAGCCAAGGGAGTCAAAATAATTCACCCCTCCACTTT.

This chain links TRBV2 with TRBJ1-2; D ambiguous. This CDR3 spans 13 amino acids. Trimming pared 4 bases from V and 3 bases from J, leaving 9 bases between. Germline CDR1 reads SNHLY; CDR2 reads FYNNEI. CDR3 sequence reads: CASSVEGDYGYTF. Written as DNA, the CDR3 is TGTGCCAGCAGTGTTGAGGGAGACTATGGCTACACCTTC.

The rearrangement joins TRBV13 to TRBJ2-7, with 12 nucleotides matching TRBD1. Germline CDR1 PRHDT, CDR2 FYEKMQ (reference sequence). The CDR3 spans 14 residues. J was trimmed by 5 bases and V by 5 bases; bases with no gene match: 4. CDR3 protein: CASSPGQGAHEQYF. CDR3 nucleotide sequence: TGTGCCAGCAGCCCGGGACAGGGGGCCCACGAGCAGTACTTC.

The chain carries TRBV5-8 and TRBJ2-7; 10 nucleotides match TRBD1. V lost 3 bases, J lost 4 bases, and 7 bases stayed unmatched. CDR1 and CDR2 from the germline V gene are SGHTS and YDEGEE. The CDR3 totals 15 residues. This chain's CDR3 is CASSSDRGGDYEQYF. CDR3 nucleotide sequence: TGTGCCAGCAGCTCGGACAGGGGGGGAGATTACGAGCAGTACTTC.

The chain recombines TRBV6-5 with TRBJ2-7; TRBD1 agrees at 9 bases. The CDR3 consists of 14 residues. The V and J ends lost 3 bases and 5 bases, in that order; junction bases with no gene match: 5. The germline CDR1 and CDR2 sequences are MNHEY and SVGAGI. CDR3 in amino acids: CASSYQQGANEQYF. The CDR3 region has the DNA TGTGCCAGCAGTTATCAACAGGGGGCCAACGAGCAGTACTTC.

This chain uses TRBV11-3 with TRBJ2-3; a possible D gene is TRBD2 (7 bases). This CDR3 is 13 amino acids long. CDR1 and CDR2 (germline): SGHNT, YENEEA. V lost 4 bases and J lost 6, with 11 bases in between. The CDR3 nucleotides are TGTGCCAGCAGCTCGGAGGGGGGGGATACGCAGTATTTT. It specifies CASSSEGGDTQYF.

This sequence joins TRBV28 and TRBJ2-1; 12 positions match TRBD1. The CDR3 is 16 amino acids. J lost 7 bases, V lost 5 bases, and 9 bases had no gene match. Germline V CDR1 and CDR2: MDHEN, SYDVKM. The chain's CDR3 is CASSGWGQGAENEQFF. CDR3 coding DNA: TGTGCCAGCAGTGGTTGGGGACAGGGGGCGGAGAATGAGCAGTTCTTC. The full variable domain, completed using reference TRBV28 and TRBJ2-1, is DVKVTQSSRYLVKRTGEKVFLECVQDMDHENMFWYRQDPGLGLRLIYFSYDVKMKEKGDIPEGYSVSREKKERFSLILESASTNQTSMYLCASSGWGQGAENEQFFGPGTRLTVL.

V gene TRBV6-5 combines with J gene TRBJ2-2; 9 bases are shared with TRBD1. The CDR3 is made up of 15 amino acids. J lost 3 bases, V lost 6 bases, and 5 bases had no gene match. Germline V gene sequence: CDR1 MNHEY, CDR2 SVGAGI. The CDR3 DNA sequence: TGTGCCAGCAGACGGGGGGACAGGGACACCGGGGAGCTGTTTTTT. Encoded protein: CASRRGDRDTGELFF.

The chain joins TRBV12-5 to TRBJ2-2; possibly TRBD1 for D (5 bases). The CDR3 spans 13 residues. The germline V gene encodes CDR1 LGHNT and CDR2 FRNRAP. The V end was cut by 2 bases, the J end by 7 bases, with 8 bases between. This CDR3 is CASGLYQGGELFF. The DNA for the CDR3 is TGTGCTAGTGGTTTGTACCAGGGCGGGGAGCTGTTTTTT.

This chain connects TRBV7-2 to TRBJ2-5; 7 positions agree with TRBD2. Trimming removed 9 bases from V and 5 bases from J; junction bases left unmatched: 15. Germline loops: CDR1 SGHTA, CDR2 FQGNSA. The CDR3 is made up of 15 amino acids. The CDR3 region is CASTPTAGFWETQYF. The DNA for the CDR3 is TGTGCCAGTACCCCGACAGCGGGGTTTTGGGAGACCCAGTACTTC.

This sequence joins TRBV19 and TRBJ1-5; a possible D gene is TRBD1 (5 bases). Per the germline V gene, CDR1 is LNHDA and CDR2 is SQIVND (reference sequence). V was trimmed by 1 base and J by 9 bases, leaving 10 bases between them. The CDR3 has 13 amino acids. The CDR3 loop is CASSIGRDSPQHF. The CDR3 DNA sequence: TGTGCCAGTAGTATAGGACGGGACTCGCCCCAGCATTTT.

The genes are TRBV6-5 and TRBJ1-1, with 8 positions matching TRBD1. The V segment lost 0 bases and the J segment 5 bases; nucleotides outside the gene matches: 8. The CDR3 consists of 16 residues. CDR1 is MNHEY and CDR2 is SVGAGI in the germline V gene. The CDR3 DNA reads as TGTGCCAGCAGTTACTCATATTGGACAGGGAGAACTGAAGCTTTCTTT. Protein product: CASSYSYWTGRTEAFF.

This clone has a single count. The rearrangement links TRBV7-2 to TRBJ2-3, with D unclear. The CDR3 loop spans 13 amino acids. The V gene lost 2 bases and the J gene lost 3 bases, with 6 bases spanning the gap. The germline V gene encodes CDR1 SGHTA and CDR2 FQGNSA. This CDR3 reads CASSLPRTDTQYF. The CDR3 DNA reads as TGTGCCAGCAGCTTACCCCGGACAGATACGCAGTATTTT.

The chain carries TRBV13 and TRBJ2-5, with 8 bases lining up with TRBD1. V shed 4 bases, J shed 2 bases, and the junction held 3 bases outside the gene matches. The CDR3 has 14 amino acids. CDR1 and CDR2 from the germline V gene are PRHDT and FYEKMQ (reference sequence). The CDR3 loop is CASSSWTGQETQYF. In nucleotides, the CDR3 is TGTGCCAGCAGCTCGTGGACAGGGCAAGAGACCCAGTACTTC.

CDR3 region: CASSHGTRWDEQFF. CDR3 DNA sequence: TGTGCCAGCAGCCACGGTACCCGGTGGGATGAGCAGTTCTTC. The chain employs TRBV14 and TRBJ2-1; D is uncertain. CDR3 length equals 14 residues. Germline V lookup: CDR1 SGHDN, CDR2 FVKESK. The ends were cut back, 3 bases at V and 8 bases at J, with 14 bases in the middle. Full variable domain (outside the CDR3, taken from reference TRBV14 and TRBJ2-1): EAGVTQFPSHSVIEKGQTVTLRCDPISGHDNLYWYRRVMGKEIKFLLHFVKESKQDESGMPNNRFLAERTGGTYSTLKVQPAELEDSGVYFCASSHGTRWDEQFFGPGTRLTVL.

The sample holds one count of this clone. The chain employs TRBV4-3 and TRBJ1-1; 8 positions agree with TRBD1. Looked up from germline, CDR1 is LGHNA and CDR2 is YSLEER. The CDR3 runs to 15 residues. The J segment lost 2 bases and the V segment lost 3 bases, leaving 5 bases of the junction unmatched. CDR3 amino acids: CASSHPDRGNTEAFF. CDR3 bases: TGCGCCAGCAGCCATCCTGACAGGGGAAACACTGAAGCTTTCTTT.

Only one count was recorded for this clone. The chain is built from TRBV5-4 and TRBJ2-5, with no clear D. V was pared by 3 bases and J by 5 bases, with 11 bases between. CDR1 and CDR2 from the germline V gene are SGHNT and YYREEE (reference sequence). CDR3 length: 13 amino acids. CDR3 sequence reads: CASSSYSWETQYF. The CDR3 DNA is TGTGCCAGCAGCTCCTACAGTTGGGAGACCCAGTACTTC.

The genes are TRBV6-5 and TRBJ1-1, with 7 bases that match TRBD1. Germline lookup yields CDR1 MNHEY and CDR2 SVGAGI. The trim removed 8 bases at V and 4 bases at J, leaving 10 bases unmatched. CDR3 length equals 14 residues. CDR3 in amino acids: CASQVPGGGTEAFF. The CDR3 DNA is TGTGCCAGCCAAGTCCCAGGGGGGGGCACTGAAGCTTTCTTT.

The V call is TRBV4-3, the J call TRBJ1-5; D gene unclear. Germline-derived CDR1 and CDR2 are LGHNA and YSLEER. The CDR3 is made up of 14 amino acids. Trimming pared 2 bases from V and 4 bases from J, leaving 9 bases between. The CDR3 sequence: CASSQQAGNQPQHF. CDR3 nucleotide sequence: TGCGCCAGCAGCCAACAGGCAGGAAATCAGCCCCAGCATTTT.

The CDR3 spells CASSGQGENYEQYF. Written as DNA, the CDR3 is TGTGCCAGCAGTGGACAGGGGGAAAACTACGAGCAGTACTTC. The chain uses TRBV2 and TRBJ2-5; 9 bases match TRBD1. The assigned J gene may be wrong: the sequence end matches TRBJ2-7 better. The CDR3 length is 14 residues. CDR1 and CDR2 from the germline V gene are SNHLY and FYNNEI.

This rearrangement joins TRBV5-1 to TRBJ2-3; D is unresolved. This CDR3 comprises 12 residues. Germline loops: CDR1 SGHRS, CDR2 YFSETQ. V lost 4 bases to trimming and J lost 6 bases, with 9 bases between them. The CDR3 sequence: CASSKTRDTQYF. The CDR3 nucleotides are TGCGCCAGCAGCAAAACTCGGGATACGCAGTATTTT.

This clone was seen just once. The chain employs TRBV5-1 and TRBJ2-7; weak D call: TRBD2 (7 bases). The CDR3 covers 15 residues. Germline V gene sequence: CDR1 SGHRS, CDR2 YFSETQ. Trimming took off 0 bases at V and 4 bases at J, with 14 bases between the two ends. CDR3 region: CASSLEVGGPYEQYF. The CDR3 bases are TGCGCCAGCAGCTTGGAGGTGGGGGGGCCATACGAGCAGTACTTC.